This T cell receptor beta chain was recorded in a study of early T cells in non-severe SARS-CoV-2 infection. Across the study: The sequenced material was bulk RNA from unsorted whole blood, and its chains were unpaired.

Trimming cost V 2 bases and J 2 bases; bases outside gene matches: 6. The CDR3 length is 15 residues. CDR1 and CDR2 (germline): SGHKS, YYEKEE (reference sequence). General study results and limits: Lookups in VDJdb leaned toward anti-spike CD8 responses and missed private and CD4 specificities.

A note on this clonotype: The antigen is undetermined.

Researchers tagged individual cDNA molecules with unique molecular identifiers. TCRdb itself ran the 5' RACE reads through MiXCR, one entry per CDR3 protein. Of tens of thousands of distinct CDR3 sequences listed, approximately 14% are singletons. The sequence derives from an adult who was a healthcare worker with PCR-confirmed SARS-CoV-2 infection or an uninfected control (not recorded which). Source material: whole blood. This rearrangement joins TRBV5-5 to TRBJ2-5, with 7 bases identical to TRBD1. CDR3 nucleotide sequence: TGTGCCAGCAGCTTAAGGACAGGTTCTCAAGAGACCCAGTACTTC. Translating it yields CASSLRTGSQETQYF. Using reference TRBV5-5 and TRBJ2-5 for the parts outside the CDR3, the full variable domain is DAGVTQSPTHLIKTRGQQVTLRCSPISGHKSVSWYQQVLGQGPQFIFQYYEKEERGRGNFPDRFSARQFPNYSSELNVNALLLGDSALYLCASSLRTGSQETQYFGPGTRLLVL.